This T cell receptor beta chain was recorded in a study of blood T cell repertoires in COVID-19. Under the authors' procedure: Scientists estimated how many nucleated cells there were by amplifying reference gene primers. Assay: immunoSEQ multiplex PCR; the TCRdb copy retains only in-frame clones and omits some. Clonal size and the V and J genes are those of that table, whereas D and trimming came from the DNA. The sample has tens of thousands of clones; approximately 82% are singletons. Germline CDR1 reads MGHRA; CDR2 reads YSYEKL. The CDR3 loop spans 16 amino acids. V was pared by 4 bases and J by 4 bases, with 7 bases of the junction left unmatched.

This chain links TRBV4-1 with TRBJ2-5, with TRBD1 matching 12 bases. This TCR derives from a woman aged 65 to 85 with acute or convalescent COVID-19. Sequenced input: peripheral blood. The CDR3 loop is CASSPTGTGGPETQYF. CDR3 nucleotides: TGCGCCAGCAGCCCAACCGGGACAGGGGGCCCAGAGACCCAGTACTTC.